The clone carrying this T cell receptor beta chain came up a few times. The record originates from a study of blood T cells in healthy people across ages. The CDR3 spans 16 residues. V was pared by 0 bases and J by 7 bases, with 8 bases of the junction left unmatched. Germline V gene data show CDR1 as LGHNA and CDR2 as YNFKEQ. The authors ran a second PCR of 7 to 11 cycles using a sample-barcoded 5' primer and a J-beta primer mix. In TCRdb, the 5' RACE reads were re-called with MiXCR into one record per CDR3 protein. The data hold about 930,000 distinct CDR3 sequences, with about 27% observed a single time. The sample was also reused in another study, on T cells of mothers and their children.

The source of this sequence is a woman aged 40 to 50 in good health. The rearrangement links TRBV4-2 to TRBJ2-4, with 8 bases that match TRBD1. Sequencing was carried out using blood. The DNA of the CDR3 is TGTGCCAGCAGCCAAGAAACAGGGGGTAAGAGGAACATTCAGTACTTC. Its translation: CASSQETGGKRNIQYF.